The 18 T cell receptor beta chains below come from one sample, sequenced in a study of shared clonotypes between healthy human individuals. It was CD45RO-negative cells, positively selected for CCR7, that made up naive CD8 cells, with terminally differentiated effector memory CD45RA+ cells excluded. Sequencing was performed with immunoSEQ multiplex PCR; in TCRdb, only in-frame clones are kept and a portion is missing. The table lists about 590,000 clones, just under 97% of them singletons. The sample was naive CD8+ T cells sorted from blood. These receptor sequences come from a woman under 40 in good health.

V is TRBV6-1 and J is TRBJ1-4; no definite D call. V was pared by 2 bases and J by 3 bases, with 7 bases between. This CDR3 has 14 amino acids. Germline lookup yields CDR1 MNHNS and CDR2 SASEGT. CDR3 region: CASSERISNEKLFF. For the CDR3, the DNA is TGTGCCAGCAGTGAACGGATTTCTAATGAAAAACTGTTTTTT.

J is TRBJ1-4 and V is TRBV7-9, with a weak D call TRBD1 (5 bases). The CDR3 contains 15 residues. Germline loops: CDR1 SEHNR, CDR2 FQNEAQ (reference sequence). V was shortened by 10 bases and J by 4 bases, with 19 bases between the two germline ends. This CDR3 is CATTGGAGFNEKLFF. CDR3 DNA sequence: TGTGCCACCACGGGTGGGGCAGGCTTTAATGAAAAACTGTTTTTT.

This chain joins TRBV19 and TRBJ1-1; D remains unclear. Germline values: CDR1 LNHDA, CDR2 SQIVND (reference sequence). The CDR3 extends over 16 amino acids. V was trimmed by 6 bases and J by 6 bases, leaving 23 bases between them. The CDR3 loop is CASRSDGEDLIPEAFF. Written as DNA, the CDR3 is TGTGCCAGTAGATCTGACGGGGAGGATCTCATCCCTGAAGCTTTCTTT.

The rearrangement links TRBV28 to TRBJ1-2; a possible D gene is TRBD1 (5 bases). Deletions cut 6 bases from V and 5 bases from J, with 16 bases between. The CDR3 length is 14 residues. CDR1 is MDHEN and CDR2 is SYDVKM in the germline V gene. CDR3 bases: TGTGCCAGCAGGTTTCAGGGCGATCGGTATGGCTACACCTTC. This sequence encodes CASRFQGDRYGYTF.

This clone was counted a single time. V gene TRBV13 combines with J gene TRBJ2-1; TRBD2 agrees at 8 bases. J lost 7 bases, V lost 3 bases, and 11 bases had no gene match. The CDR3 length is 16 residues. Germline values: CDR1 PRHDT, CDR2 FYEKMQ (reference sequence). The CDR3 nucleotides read TGTGCCAGCAGCTTCGTAGCGGGATGGGGCACAAATGAGCAGTTCTTC. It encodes CASSFVAGWGTNEQFF.

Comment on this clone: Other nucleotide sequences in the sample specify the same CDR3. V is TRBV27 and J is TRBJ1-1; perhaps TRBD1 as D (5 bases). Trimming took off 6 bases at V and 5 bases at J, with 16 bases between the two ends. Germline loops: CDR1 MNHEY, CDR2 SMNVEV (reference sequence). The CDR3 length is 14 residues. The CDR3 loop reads CASSLRGRGTEAFF. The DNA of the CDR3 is TGTGCCAGCAGCCTACGGGGAAGGGGAACTGAAGCTTTCTTT.

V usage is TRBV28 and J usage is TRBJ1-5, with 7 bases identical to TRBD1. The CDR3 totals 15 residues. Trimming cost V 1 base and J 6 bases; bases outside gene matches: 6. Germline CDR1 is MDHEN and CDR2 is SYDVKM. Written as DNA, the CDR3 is TGTGCCAGCAGTTTATTCAGGGGGTCCGGTCAGCCCCAGCATTTT. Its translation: CASSLFRGSGQPQHF.

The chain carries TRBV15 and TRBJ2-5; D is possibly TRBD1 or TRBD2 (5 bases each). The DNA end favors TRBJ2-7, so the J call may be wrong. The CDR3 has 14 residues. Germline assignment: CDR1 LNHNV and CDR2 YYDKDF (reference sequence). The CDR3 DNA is TGTGCCACCAGCAGTTTTCGGGACCGCGTCGAGCAGTACTTC. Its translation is CATSSFRDRVEQYF.

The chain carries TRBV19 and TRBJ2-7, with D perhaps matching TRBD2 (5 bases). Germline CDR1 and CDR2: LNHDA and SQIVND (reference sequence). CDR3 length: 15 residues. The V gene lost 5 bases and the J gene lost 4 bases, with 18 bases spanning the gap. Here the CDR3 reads CASSSRDFNFYEQYF. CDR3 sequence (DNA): TGTGCCAGTAGTTCCCGGGATTTCAATTTTTACGAGCAGTACTTC.

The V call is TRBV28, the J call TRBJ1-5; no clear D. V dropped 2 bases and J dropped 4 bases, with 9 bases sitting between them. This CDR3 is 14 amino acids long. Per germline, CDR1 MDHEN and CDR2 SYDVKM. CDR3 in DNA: TGTGCCAGCAGTTTAAGGTTCGGAAATCAGCCCCAGCATTTT. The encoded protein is CASSLRFGNQPQHF.

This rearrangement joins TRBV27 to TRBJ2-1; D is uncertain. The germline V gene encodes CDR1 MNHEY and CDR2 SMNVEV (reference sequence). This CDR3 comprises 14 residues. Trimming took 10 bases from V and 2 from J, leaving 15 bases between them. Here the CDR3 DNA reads TGTGCCAAAAAGCAGGAAAGTACCTACAATGAGCAGTTCTTC. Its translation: CAKKQESTYNEQFF.

CDR3 sequence: CASIRLAGDTYNEQFF. As DNA, the CDR3 is TGTGCCAGCATTAGACTAGCGGGAGACACCTACAATGAGCAGTTCTTC. The V and J genes are TRBV6-4 and TRBJ2-1; 12 nucleotides align to TRBD2. This CDR3 is built from 16 residues. Per the germline V gene, CDR1 is MRHNA and CDR2 is SNTAGT. The ends lost 7 bases at V and 2 bases at J; junction bases unmatched: 6.

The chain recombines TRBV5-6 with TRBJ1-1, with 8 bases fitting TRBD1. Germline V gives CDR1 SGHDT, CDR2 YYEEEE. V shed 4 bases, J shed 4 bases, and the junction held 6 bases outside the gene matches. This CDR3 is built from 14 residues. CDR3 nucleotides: TGTGCCAGCAGCCCAGGGGGCTCCGGCACTGAAGCTTTCTTT. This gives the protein CASSPGGSGTEAFF.

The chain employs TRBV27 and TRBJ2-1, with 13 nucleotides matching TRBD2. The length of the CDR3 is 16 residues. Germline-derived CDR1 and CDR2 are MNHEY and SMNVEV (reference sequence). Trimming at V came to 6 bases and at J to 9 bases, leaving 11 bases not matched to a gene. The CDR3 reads CASSNRLAGGRVEQFF. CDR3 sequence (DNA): TGTGCCAGCAGCAACAGACTAGCGGGAGGCCGGGTTGAGCAGTTCTTC.

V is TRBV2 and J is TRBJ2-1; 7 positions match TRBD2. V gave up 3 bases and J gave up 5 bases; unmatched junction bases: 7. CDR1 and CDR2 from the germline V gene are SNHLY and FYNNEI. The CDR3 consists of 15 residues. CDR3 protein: CASSDGTIPHNEQFF. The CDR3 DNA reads TGTGCCAGCAGTGACGGGACTATCCCCCACAATGAGCAGTTCTTC. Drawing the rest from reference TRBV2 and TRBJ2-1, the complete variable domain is EPEVTQTPSHQVTQMGQEVILRCVPISNHLYFYWYRQILGQKVEFLVSFYNNEISEKSEIFDDQFSVERPDGSNFTLKIRSTKLEDSAMYFCASSDGTIPHNEQFFGPGTRLTVL.

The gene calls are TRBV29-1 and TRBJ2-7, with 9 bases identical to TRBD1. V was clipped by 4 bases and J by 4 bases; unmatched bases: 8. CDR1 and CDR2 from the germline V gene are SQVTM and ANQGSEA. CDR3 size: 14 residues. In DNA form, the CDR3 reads TGCAGCGTTGCGGGTGGACAGGGGTCATACGAGCAGTACTTC. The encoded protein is CSVAGGQGSYEQYF.

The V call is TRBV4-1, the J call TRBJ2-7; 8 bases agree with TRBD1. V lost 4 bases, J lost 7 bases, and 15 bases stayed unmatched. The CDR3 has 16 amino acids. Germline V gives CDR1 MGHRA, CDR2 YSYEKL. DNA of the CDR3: TGCGCCAGCAGCCCCACCCCGGGACAGGTTAAATTGGAGCAGTACTTC. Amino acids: CASSPTPGQVKLEQYF.

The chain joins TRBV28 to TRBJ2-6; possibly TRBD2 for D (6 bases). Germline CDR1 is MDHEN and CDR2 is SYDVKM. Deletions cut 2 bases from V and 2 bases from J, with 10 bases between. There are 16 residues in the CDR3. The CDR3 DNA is TGTGCCAGCAGTTTACGGGGGTCCGCTGGGGCCAACGTCCTGACTTTC. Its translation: CASSLRGSAGANVLTF.